This is a list of T cell receptor beta chains from one sample in a study of post-analysis software for immune sequencing data. TCRdb fed the PCR reads into MiXCR, producing one record per CDR3 protein. The sample yields roughly 800,000 distinct CDR3 sequences, approximately 30% seen once. The specimen sequenced was blood. The source of these receptors is a girl aged 10 to 17 with multiple sclerosis. Each CDR3 is given with its conserved first and last residue.

v_gene,CDR3aa
TRBV24-1,CATSSPGLAGGKYNEQFF
TRBV7-9,CASSLVARGLIYGYTF
TRBV7-2,CASSLASGALHETQYF
TRBV29-1,CSVSGGGSGANVLTF
TRBV24-1,CATPKGQGRRETQYF
TRBV27,CASRDRGQEEKLFF
TRBV6-1,CASWRSGGFGTEAFF
TRBV27,CASSQMRMGGSNGYTF
TRBV7-2,CASSPRTGRTDTQYF
TRBV28,CASSSRGFSEGQPQHF
TRBV29-1,CSVVEGGRNSYEQYF
TRBV10-3,CAISRGRSSYEQYF
TRBV5-1,CASSLAPVSSTGELFF
TRBV5-1,CASSPSTGGSGEQYF
TRBV7-2,CASSTNRAKNIQYF
TRBV15,CATSGSGGNNEQFF
TRBV10-3,CAISERVVVGGTEAFF
TRBV20-1,CSARTTRYEQYF
TRBV15,CATSRGPSSYNEQFF